This is a list of T cell receptor beta chains from one sample in a study of blood T cell repertoires in COVID-19. Profiling relied on immunoSEQ multiplex PCR, and the TCRdb table lists in-frame clones only, not all of them. The table lists 120,000 or so clones, about 83% of them singletons. The source material was peripheral blood. The source is a man aged 60 to 75 with acute or convalescent COVID-19. The CDR3 runs from the conserved cysteine through the conserved F or W. A D gene is named only where the DNA matches it firmly. For some rows the clone size is stated as once, few or many, or as a class when expanded; others skip it.

j_call v_call d_call clone_size cdr3_length cdr3_nt cdr3_aa
TRBJ2-7 TRBV7-8 TRBD2 - 16 TGTGCCAGCAGCTTCTCGGCGGGAGGGCAAGGCCACGAGCAGTACTTC CASSFSAGGQGHEQYF
TRBJ1-2 TRBV6-6 - - 12 TGTGCCAGCAGTTCCCCGACAGGCGGCTACACCTTC CASSSPTGGYTF
TRBJ1-6 TRBV6-5 TRBD1 - 16 TGTGCCAGCAGTTACTCTCCCGGACAGGGTAATTCACCCCTCCACTTT CASSYSPGQGNSPLHF
TRBJ2-7 TRBV28 TRBD1 once 15 TGTGCCAGCAGCCGAACGGGACAGGGAATCTACGAGCAGTACTTC CASSRTGQGIYEQYF
TRBJ2-1 TRBV7-3 - - 15 TGTGCCAGCAGCCTACGACTCCCGCCCTACAATGAGCAGTTCTTC CASSLRLPPYNEQFF
TRBJ1-2 TRBV28 TRBD1 - 13 TGTGCCAGCAGGCGGACAGGGGGCTCGGGCTACACCTTC CASRRTGGSGYTF
TRBJ2-1 TRBV5-1 TRBD2 - 13 TGCGCCAGCAGCTTGATTCCGGGAGGCGAGCAGTTCTTC CASSLIPGGEQFF
TRBJ1-1 TRBV2 - once 13 TGTGCCAGCATTATCGACAGGAACACTGAAGCTTTCTTT CASIIDRNTEAFF
TRBJ2-1 TRBV27 TRBD2 - 15 TGTGCCAGTGCAGGACTAGCGGGAAGATCCAATGAGCAGTTCTTC CASAGLAGRSNEQFF
TRBJ2-1 TRBV7-3 - - 14 TGTGCCAGCAGCTCAGGGTTACCATACAATGAGCAGTTCTTC CASSSGLPYNEQFF
TRBJ2-2 TRBV7-9 - - 13 TGTGCCAGCACCTACTCGAACACCGGGGAGCTGTTTTTT CASTYSNTGELFF
TRBJ2-6 TRBV29-1 - - 13 TGCAGCGCCACAGGGTCTGGGGCCAACGTCCTGACTTTC CSATGSGANVLTF
TRBJ2-5 TRBV14 TRBD2 - 13 TGTGCCAGCAGACCTAAGCGGGAGGAGACCCAGTACTTC CASRPKREETQYF